Following are 30 T cell receptor beta chains from one sample sequenced in a study of T cell changes during pregnancy in multiple sclerosis. The repertoire was sequenced with immunoSEQ multiplex PCR; TCRdb's copy has only in-frame clones and lacks some. Among some 38,000 clones listed, roughly 91% were seen once. Sequences were derived from CD4+ T cells from peripheral blood mononuclear cells, sampled after pregnancy. These receptors were taken from a female donor in good health, enrolled as a control in a pregnancy study.

The rearrangement joins TRBV18 to TRBJ1-2; the match to TRBD1 covers 10 bases. V gave up 3 bases and J gave up 2 bases; unmatched junction bases: 6. The length of the CDR3 is 16 residues. CDR1 and CDR2 from the germline V gene are KGHSH and LQKENI. The CDR3 coding sequence is TGTGCCAGCTCACCGAAGACAGGGGGCTCGAACTATGGCTACACCTTC. Protein sequence: CASSPKTGGSNYGYTF.

The V and J genes are TRBV6-1 and TRBJ1-1; D remains unclear. The V gene's germline CDR1 is MNHNS and CDR2 SASEGT. The V and J ends lost 4 bases and 3 bases respectively, with 9 bases between them. There are 13 residues in the CDR3. DNA of the CDR3: TGTGCCAGCAGTGGGGCTGAGTACACTGAAGCTTTCTTT. It yields the protein CASSGAEYTEAFF.

The chain carries TRBV7-9 and TRBJ1-4; TRBD1 agrees at 7 bases. Germline CDR1 and CDR2: SEHNR and FQNEAQ (reference sequence). The CDR3 totals 15 residues. V gave up 6 bases and J gave up 0 bases; unmatched junction bases: 4. CDR3: CASRQGTATNEKLFF. DNA for the CDR3: TGTGCCAGCAGACAGGGGACCGCAACTAATGAAAAACTGTTTTTT.

The J gene is TRBJ1-5, the V gene TRBV7-8, with D uncertain. Trimming pared 1 base from V and 1 base from J, leaving 11 bases between. Germline lookup yields CDR1 SGHVS and CDR2 FQNEAQ. This CDR3 comprises 16 residues. CDR3 amino acids: CASSLGWAGSNQPQHF. The DNA of the CDR3 is TGTGCCAGCAGCTTAGGGTGGGCGGGAAGCAATCAGCCCCAGCATTTT.

This chain links TRBV6-5 with TRBJ1-5; tentatively, D is TRBD1 (5 bases). The V end was cut by 6 bases, the J end by 0 bases, with 6 bases between. The CDR3 totals 13 residues. Germline V gene lookup returns CDR1 MNHEY and CDR2 SVGAGI. The CDR3 DNA reads as TGTGCCAGCAGGCAGGGTAGCAATCAGCCCCAGCATTTT. This encodes CASRQGSNQPQHF.

The gene calls are TRBV12-5 and TRBJ2-7, with D perhaps matching TRBD1 (6 bases). This CDR3 has 14 residues. V gave up 1 base and J gave up 5 bases, with 12 bases separating them. Germline-derived CDR1 and CDR2 are LGHNT and FRNRAP. The CDR3 coding sequence is TGTGCTAGTGGTTTGGGAGGACAGTTGGACGAGCAGTACTTC. Translating it yields CASGLGGQLDEQYF.

The rearrangement uses TRBV7-2 and TRBJ1-3; no reliable D call. Looked up from germline, CDR1 is SGHTA and CDR2 is FQGNSA. The CDR3 length is 16 residues. Trimming cost V 0 bases and J 2 bases, with 11 bases left between them. CDR3 nucleotide sequence: TGTGCCAGCAGCTTAGCGCGGGGTAAAGCTGGAAACACCATATATTTT. Its translation is CASSLARGKAGNTIYF. Looking up the rest from reference TRBV7-2 and TRBJ1-3 gives the full variable domain: GAGVSQSPSNKVTEKGKDVELRCDPISGHTALYWYRQSLGQGLEFLIYFQGNSAPDKSGLPSDRFSAERTGGSVSTLTIQRTQQEDSAVYLCASSLARGKAGNTIYFGEGSWLTVV.

The chain couples TRBV11-2 to TRBJ2-3; weak D call: TRBD2 (5 bases). The V end was cut by 5 bases, the J end by 2 bases, with 11 bases between. The length of the CDR3 is 14 residues. CDR1 and CDR2 (germline): SGHAT, FQNNGV. CDR3 coding DNA: TGTGCCAGCAGCCCTCGTGGACTCACAGATACGCAGTATTTT. Translating gives CASSPRGLTDTQYF.

V gene TRBV19 combines with J gene TRBJ1-1; TRBD1 aligns across 9 bases. Germline V gene sequence: CDR1 LNHDA, CDR2 SQIVND (reference sequence). This CDR3 is built from 15 residues. The V segment lost 3 bases and the J segment 10 bases; nucleotides outside the gene matches: 12. The CDR3 here is CASSIPPGQGIGAFF. For the CDR3, the DNA is TGTGCCAGTAGTATCCCCCCGGGACAGGGAATTGGAGCTTTCTTT. The full variable domain, completed using reference TRBV19 and TRBJ1-1, is DGGITQSPKYLFRKEGQNVTLSCEQNLNHDAMYWYRQDPGQGLRLIYYSQIVNDFQKGDIAEGYSVSREKKESFPLTVTSAQKNPTAFYLCASSIPPGQGIGAFFGQGTRLTVV.

The chain recombines TRBV7-2 with TRBJ1-3, with 8 bases lining up with TRBD1. The trim removed 1 base at V and 1 base at J, leaving 9 bases unmatched. Per the germline V gene, CDR1 is SGHTA and CDR2 is FQGNSA. CDR3 size: 18 residues. DNA for the CDR3: TGTGCCAGCAGCTTAGTTGTGACAGGGGTGAAGTCTGGAAACACCATATATTTT. Its translation is CASSLVVTGVKSGNTIYF. Supplemented by reference TRBV7-2 and TRBJ1-3, the full variable domain reads GAGVSQSPSNKVTEKGKDVELRCDPISGHTALYWYRQSLGQGLEFLIYFQGNSAPDKSGLPSDRFSAERTGGSVSTLTIQRTQQEDSAVYLCASSLVVTGVKSGNTIYFGEGSWLTVV.

The sample holds one count of this clone. Here the CDR3 DNA reads TGTGCCAGCAGCGCACAGGGAAATGGCTACACCTTC. This codes for CASSAQGNGYTF. V usage is TRBV28 and J usage is TRBJ1-2; a weak D match, TRBD1 (6 bases). Trimming stripped 6 bases from V and 6 bases from J, with 11 bases between. CDR3 length: 12 residues. Per germline, CDR1 MDHEN and CDR2 SYDVKM.

The V and J genes are TRBV11-2 and TRBJ1-4, with a tentative D call TRBD1 (5 bases). Trimming left V 5 bases short and J 4 bases short, with 14 bases between. This CDR3 contains 15 residues. CDR1 is SGHAT and CDR2 is FQNNGV in the germline V gene. CDR3 in amino acids: CASSPGVYGNEKLFF. In DNA, the CDR3 is TGTGCCAGCAGCCCGGGGGTATACGGTAATGAAAAACTGTTTTTT. The whole variable domain, filled in from reference TRBV11-2 and TRBJ1-4, reads EAGVAQSPRYKIIEKRQSVAFWCNPISGHATLYWYQQILGQGPKLLIQFQNNGVVDDSQLPKDRFSAERLKGVDSTLKIQPAKLEDSAVYLCASSPGVYGNEKLFFGSGTQLSVL.

The chain couples TRBV10-2 to TRBJ1-1, with D possibly matching TRBD1 (5 bases). Germline V gene sequence: CDR1 WSHSY, CDR2 SAAADI. V lost 5 bases and J 4 bases, leaving 23 bases between the germline ends. The CDR3 length is 17 residues. The CDR3 sequence: CASSLLPGGGSSTEAFF. The CDR3 region has the DNA TGCGCCAGCAGTTTACTCCCGGGGGGAGGGAGTAGCACTGAAGCTTTCTTT.

The V call is TRBV18, the J call TRBJ1-1; 10 positions agree with TRBD1. The CDR3 has 15 residues. V lost 2 bases, J lost 1 base, and 1 base stayed unmatched. In germline, CDR1 is KGHSH, CDR2 LQKENI. The CDR3 here is CASSPRTGGNTEAFF. The CDR3, as DNA: TGTGCCAGCTCACCAAGGACAGGGGGGAACACTGAAGCTTTCTTT.

The rearrangement uses TRBV9 and TRBJ1-6; weak D call: TRBD1 (5 bases). The CDR3 is 16 amino acids. Germline V CDR1 and CDR2: SGDLS, YYNGEE. Between the trimmed V and J ends, which lost 3 bases and 7 bases, there was a span of 17 bases. For the CDR3, the DNA is TGTGCCAGCAGCGGGCAGGGTGGAGACTTGAATTCACCCCTCCACTTT. It is translated as CASSGQGGDLNSPLHF. Based on the CDR3 plus reference TRBV9 and TRBJ1-6, the full variable domain is DSGVTQTPKHLITATGQRVTLRCSPRSGDLSVYWYQQSLDQGLQFLIQYYNGEERAKGNILERFSAQQFPDLHSELNLSSLELGDSALYFCASSGQGGDLNSPLHFGNGTRLTVT.

This rearrangement joins TRBV5-4 to TRBJ2-1, with 9 bases fitting TRBD2. CDR1 is SGHNT and CDR2 is YYREEE in the germline V gene (reference sequence). V trimming: 0 bases; J trimming: 6 bases; junction bases outside the gene matches: 4. The CDR3 is made up of 15 amino acids. In nucleotides, the CDR3 is TGTGCCAGCAGCTTGGGGGCGGGGGGGTCCAATGAGCAGTTCTTC. Translated: CASSLGAGGSNEQFF.

This clone turned up a few times. This chain uses TRBV5-5 with TRBJ1-1; D is perhaps TRBD1 (5 bases). The CDR3 extends over 14 amino acids. The V and J ends lost 1 base and 5 bases respectively, with 12 bases between them. Germline-derived CDR1 and CDR2 are SGHKS and YYEKEE (reference sequence). Here the CDR3 DNA reads TGTGCCAGCAGCTTGTTCGGGGGGGAAACTGAAGCTTTCTTT. It translates to CASSLFGGETEAFF. Based on the CDR3 plus reference TRBV5-5 and TRBJ1-1, the full variable domain is DAGVTQSPTHLIKTRGQQVTLRCSPISGHKSVSWYQQVLGQGPQFIFQYYEKEERGRGNFPDRFSARQFPNYSSELNVNALLLGDSALYLCASSLFGGETEAFFGQGTRLTVV.

This rearrangement joins TRBV5-1 to TRBJ2-3; possible D gene TRBD2, 6 bases. The germline V gene encodes CDR1 SGHRS and CDR2 YFSETQ. Trimming removed 1 base from V and 4 bases from J, with 10 bases in between. The CDR3 extends over 14 amino acids. CDR3 residues: CASSLLEGADTQYF. The CDR3 region has the DNA TGCGCCAGCAGCTTGCTGGAGGGAGCAGATACGCAGTATTTT.

The chain uses TRBV11-2 and TRBJ1-4, with 7 bases lining up with TRBD1. This CDR3 spans 15 amino acids. The junction had 7 bases not matched to a gene; V was cut back by 5 bases and J by 4 bases. CDR1 is SGHAT and CDR2 is FQNNGV in the germline V gene. The CDR3 region has the DNA TGTGCCAGCAGCCTCAGCAGGGGGAGTAATGAAAAACTGTTTTTT. Its translation is CASSLSRGSNEKLFF.

The V gene is TRBV13, the J gene TRBJ2-2; 7 nucleotides line up with TRBD1. Germline V gene lookup returns CDR1 PRHDT and CDR2 FYEKMQ (reference sequence). The CDR3 length is 17 residues. V lost 1 base, J lost 7 bases, and 12 bases stayed unmatched. The CDR3 DNA reads TGTGCCAGCAGCTTAGTGCTCCGACAGGGAAAGATCGGGGAGCTGTTTTTT. This sequence encodes CASSLVLRQGKIGELFF.

The chain links TRBV11-2 to TRBJ2-7, with a possible D match to TRBD1 (6 bases). Germline loops: CDR1 SGHAT, CDR2 FQNNGV. The CDR3 spans 14 residues. V was clipped by 4 bases and J by 3 bases, with 13 bases between them. The CDR3 sequence: CASSSTGSGYEQYF. Here the CDR3 DNA reads TGTGCCAGCAGCTCCACAGGGTCGGGCTACGAGCAGTACTTC.

The V call is TRBV11-2, the J call TRBJ1-2, with D hard to call. Germline loops: CDR1 SGHAT, CDR2 FQNNGV. The CDR3 loop spans 11 amino acids. The germline V and J ends were trimmed by 1 base and 11 bases, with 8 bases remaining between them. CDR3 protein: CASSLVGPYTF. The CDR3 nucleotides read TGTGCCAGCAGCTTAGTGGGCCCTTACACCTTC.

The rearrangement uses TRBV6-1 and TRBJ2-5; 7 bases are shared with TRBD2. Trimming took 2 bases from V and 0 from J; bases not matched to a gene: 6. The germline CDR1 and CDR2 sequences are MNHNS and SASEGT. This CDR3 has 16 amino acids. The CDR3 here is CASSETGGKYQETQYF. DNA of the CDR3: TGTGCCAGCAGTGAAACCGGGGGGAAATACCAAGAGACCCAGTACTTC.

The genes are TRBV28 and TRBJ2-5; D call uncertain. The V gene's germline CDR1 is MDHEN and CDR2 SYDVKM. The CDR3 runs 12 residues. Trimming stripped 2 bases from V and 4 bases from J, with 5 bases between. CDR3 bases: TGTGCCAGCAGTTTAGTCCGAGAGACCCAGTACTTC. Its translation is CASSLVRETQYF.

CDR3 sequence reads: CASSFTGVNYGYTF. The CDR3 DNA reads TGTGCCAGCAGCTTTACAGGGGTTAACTATGGCTACACCTTC. This chain joins TRBV7-8 and TRBJ1-2, with TRBD1 matching over 7 bases. The CDR3 loop spans 14 amino acids. CDR1 SGHVS and CDR2 FQNEAQ come from the germline V gene. V lost 3 bases and J lost 1; bases outside the gene matches: 2.

This clone was detected once. The chain uses TRBV7-8 and TRBJ1-1; 8 nucleotides match TRBD1. CDR3 length equals 17 residues. Germline CDR1 is SGHVS and CDR2 is FQNEAQ. V trimming: 5 bases; J trimming: 0 bases; junction bases outside the gene matches: 11. CDR3: CASSLTGTGLLNTEAFF. For the CDR3, the DNA is TGTGCCAGCAGCCTAACCGGGACAGGCCTCTTGAACACTGAAGCTTTCTTT.

The chain's CDR3 is CASSYAGSHNSPLHF. For the CDR3, the DNA is TGTGCCAGCAGTTACGCCGGGTCCCATAATTCACCCCTCCACTTT. V gene TRBV6-5 combines with J gene TRBJ1-6; D remains unclear. The CDR3 spans 15 residues. Germline values: CDR1 MNHEY, CDR2 SVGAGI. Between the trimmed V and J ends, which lost 2 bases and 5 bases, there was a span of 10 bases.

J is TRBJ2-7 and V is TRBV2, with TRBD1 as a possible D gene (6 bases). The germline V gene has CDR1 SNHLY and CDR2 FYNNEI. This CDR3 spans 15 amino acids. Trimming pared 4 bases from V and 2 bases from J, leaving 15 bases between. CDR3 sequence: CASSVSGTRTYEQYF. Here the CDR3 DNA reads TGTGCCAGCAGTGTGTCCGGGACACGGACCTACGAGCAGTACTTC.

The rearrangement joins TRBV5-8 to TRBJ2-5; a weak D match, TRBD1 (5 bases). Germline values: CDR1 SGHTS, CDR2 YDEGEE. V gave up 5 bases and J gave up 2 bases, with 13 bases separating them. The CDR3 extends over 14 amino acids. CDR3 bases: TGTGCCAGCAGTTCTCTTTGGACACAAGAGACCCAGTACTTC. Residues: CASSSLWTQETQYF.

J is TRBJ2-5 and V is TRBV19; D unresolved. The germline CDR1 and CDR2 sequences are LNHDA and SQIVND (reference sequence). V gave up 5 bases and J gave up 1 base, with 14 bases separating them. The CDR3 contains 15 residues. The CDR3 protein is CASSPQLSRQETQYF. The CDR3 nucleotides read TGTGCCAGTAGTCCACAACTAAGTCGCCAAGAGACCCAGTACTTC. Combining the CDR3 with reference TRBV19 and TRBJ2-5 gives the whole variable domain DGGITQSPKYLFRKEGQNVTLSCEQNLNHDAMYWYRQDPGQGLRLIYYSQIVNDFQKGDIAEGYSVSREKKESFPLTVTSAQKNPTAFYLCASSPQLSRQETQYFGPGTRLLVL.